This record covers a single TCR beta chain. This table comes from immunoSEQ multiplex PCR, and its TCRdb copy is limited to in-frame clones, with some not included. The sample lists fewer than 65,000 clones, around 84% seen once, with 10% in the top ten. These data originate in a study of T cell responses to AZD1222 COVID-19 vaccine. Germline lookup yields CDR1 LNHDA and CDR2 SQIVND (reference sequence). With 8 bases clipped from V and 4 bases from J, the junction kept 4 bases outside the gene matches. This CDR3 has 12 amino acids. This specimen consisted of peripheral blood, obtained on day 0 of AZD1222 vaccination. The chain is built from TRBV19 and TRBJ1-2; 7 bases are shared with TRBD1. This clonotype was sampled from an adult in good health. The CDR3 DNA reads TGTGCCAGTGGGGACAGCGGCTATGGCTACACCTTC. The encoded protein is CASGDSGYGYTF.